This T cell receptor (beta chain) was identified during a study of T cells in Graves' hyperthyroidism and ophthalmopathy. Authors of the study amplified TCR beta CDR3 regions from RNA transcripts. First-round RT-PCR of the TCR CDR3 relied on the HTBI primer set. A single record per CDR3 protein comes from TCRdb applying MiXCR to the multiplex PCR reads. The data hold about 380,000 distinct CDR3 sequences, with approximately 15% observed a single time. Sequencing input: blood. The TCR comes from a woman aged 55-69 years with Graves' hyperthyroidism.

CDR3 DNA sequence: TGTGCCAGCTCACCACCGGGTGACAGAGACAATGAGCAGTTCTTC. It translates to CASSPPGDRDNEQFF. The genes are TRBV18 and TRBJ2-1, with D perhaps TRBD1 (5 bases). This CDR3 spans 15 amino acids. The germline V gene encodes CDR1 KGHSH and CDR2 LQKENI. V was shortened by 0 bases and J by 5 bases, with 11 bases between the two germline ends.